What follows is one T cell receptor beta chain and its context. What it binds is not known. Those CD8+ T cells considered naive were CD45RO-CCR7+CD27+CD95-. This entry comes from a study of CXCR3-negative and CXCR3-positive naive CD8 T cells. UMI-labeled TRB cDNA libraries were prepared by 5' RACE. TCRdb reprocessed the 5' RACE reads and reports one entry per CDR3 protein, with no DNA. In all, the sample yields about 150,000 distinct CDR3 sequences. Study-wide points: The TRB CDR3s that CXCR3-positive naive cells carried were more hydrophobic than those of CXCR3-negative naive cells.

Material: naive CXCR3+ CD8+ T cells from blood. The subset here: CD45RO-CCR7+CD27+CD95- naive CD8+ T cells expressing CXCR3 (TNR3+). The receptor's source is a human donor in good health. Some clones in this sample may be carry-over from other donors' samples.

The CDR3 loop reads CASSIGGGASYEQYF. This chain uses TRBV19 with TRBJ2-7; TCRdb selects TRBD1, and the lack of DNA leaves this call unchecked. CDR3 length: 15 residues. Germline CDR1 and CDR2: LNHDA and SQIVND (reference sequence).